These 15 T cell receptor beta chains share one sample of origin, sequenced in a study of blood T cell repertoires in COVID-19. TCRdb's copy holds only in-frame clones and misses some; the assay was immunoSEQ multiplex PCR. The table lists about 440,000 clones, 88% of them singletons. Input material: peripheral blood. The receptors derive from a woman aged 45 to 65 with COVID-19, enrolled during active disease.

The rearrangement joins TRBV23-1 to TRBJ1-6; 11 bases are shared with TRBD1. TRBV23-1 is designated an ORF whose function remains uncertain. V lost 3 bases and J lost 5; bases outside the gene matches: 6. CDR3 size: 17 residues. The DNA for the CDR3 is TGCGCCAGCAGTCATCCGGGACAGGGGGTAGATAATTCACCCCTCCACTTT. Residues: CASSHPGQGVDNSPLHF.

The chain links TRBV28 to TRBJ1-4; D may be TRBD1 (6 bases). Trimming pared 2 bases from V and 8 bases from J, leaving 12 bases between. Germline values: CDR1 MDHEN, CDR2 SYDVKM. CDR3 length equals 14 residues. CDR3 loop: CASSLGQGYEKLFF. The CDR3 region has the DNA TGTGCCAGCAGTTTAGGGCAGGGGTACGAAAAACTGTTTTTT.

The rearrangement links TRBV7-2 to TRBJ1-2, with D perhaps matching TRBD1 (5 bases). V was pared by 4 bases and J by 4 bases, with 16 bases between. Per the germline V gene, CDR1 is SGHTA and CDR2 is FQGNSA. This CDR3 region has 15 residues. This CDR3 reads CASSSPRGEPYGYTF. CDR3 bases: TGTGCCAGCAGCTCCCCCCGGGGGGAACCCTATGGCTACACCTTC. Using reference TRBV7-2 and TRBJ1-2 for the parts outside the CDR3, the full variable domain is GAGVSQSPSNKVTEKGKDVELRCDPISGHTALYWYRQSLGQGLEFLIYFQGNSAPDKSGLPSDRFSAERTGGSVSTLTIQRTQQEDSAVYLCASSSPRGEPYGYTFGSGTRLTVV.

The V and J genes are TRBV7-6 and TRBJ2-7; TRBD2 aligns across 12 bases. CDR3 length: 14 amino acids. J gave up 6 bases and V 8 bases, and 8 bases lay outside the gene matches. Germline V CDR1 and CDR2: SGHVS, FNYEAQ. The CDR3 nucleotides are TGTGCCAGCGGGGCTAGCGGGGGGGGCGGCGAGCAGTACTTC. Its translation: CASGASGGGGEQYF. Full variable domain (missing parts from reference TRBV7-6 and TRBJ2-7): GAGVSQSPRYKVTKRGQDVALRCDPISGHVSLYWYRQALGQGPEFLTYFNYEAQQDKSGLPNDRFSAERPEGSISTLTIQRTEQRDSAMYRCASGASGGGGEQYFGPGTRLTVT.

This chain connects TRBV19 to TRBJ1-2; 8 bases are a match to TRBD1. Germline CDR1 is LNHDA and CDR2 is SQIVND (reference sequence). J was trimmed by 4 bases and V by 10 bases; bases with no gene match: 14. The CDR3 runs to 15 residues. The CDR3 reads CATTGEQDRGYGYTF. The CDR3, as DNA: TGTGCCACCACAGGGGAACAAGACAGGGGCTATGGCTACACCTTC.

The V and J genes are TRBV5-1 and TRBJ2-7; D remains unclear. Germline V CDR1 and CDR2: SGHRS, YFSETQ. V was clipped by 1 base and J by 4 bases, with 9 bases between them. This CDR3 comprises 13 residues. In DNA form, the CDR3 reads TGCGCCAGCAGCTTGAACACCGCATACGAGCAGTACTTC. Translating it yields CASSLNTAYEQYF.

This chain connects TRBV29-1 to TRBJ1-5, with 10 positions matching TRBD1. The CDR3 runs to 14 residues. J lost 4 bases, V lost 7 bases, and 7 bases had no gene match. Germline loops: CDR1 SQVTM, CDR2 ANQGSEA. DNA for the CDR3: TGCAGCGCCCGACAGGGGGCGGCAAATCAGCCCCAGCATTTT. Protein: CSARQGAANQPQHF.

The CDR3 nucleotides read TGTGCCTGGAGCCCGGACAGGGGGTATCAGCCCCAGCATTTT. It codes for CAWSPDRGYQPQHF. The chain is built from TRBV30 and TRBJ1-5; 10 bases are a match to TRBD1. This CDR3 is built from 14 residues. V gave up 3 bases and J gave up 5 bases; unmatched junction bases: 4. The V gene's germline CDR1 is GTSNPN and CDR2 SVGIG (reference sequence).

The chain is built from TRBV5-6 and TRBJ1-5, with D possibly being TRBD1 (5 bases). The CDR3 loop spans 19 amino acids. V lost 2 bases, J lost 2 bases, and 23 bases lay in between. Looked up from germline, CDR1 is SGHDT and CDR2 is YYEEEE. The CDR3 protein is CASSFGGPGGGLGNQPQHF. The CDR3 coding sequence is TGTGCCAGCAGCTTCGGAGGGCCCGGGGGAGGGTTGGGCAATCAGCCCCAGCATTTT. Together with reference TRBV5-6 and TRBJ1-5, the CDR3 gives the full variable domain: DAGVTQSPTHLIKTRGQQVTLRCSPKSGHDTVSWYQQALGQGPQFIFQYYEEEERQRGNFPDRFSGHQFPNYSSELNVNALLLGDSALYLCASSFGGPGGGLGNQPQHFGDGTRLSIL.

This chain uses TRBV25-1 with TRBJ2-3; D ambiguous. The CDR3 length is 12 residues. Germline CDR1 and CDR2: MGHDK and SYGVNS. Between the trimmed V and J ends, which lost 6 bases and 0 bases, there was a span of 4 bases. The DNA for the CDR3 is TGTGCCAGCAGAGAGAGCACAGATACGCAGTATTTT. It specifies CASRESTDTQYF.

A single count supports this clone. The chain couples TRBV5-3 to TRBJ2-7; a weak D match, TRBD1 (5 bases). TRBV5-3 is assigned to the ORF class and has an uncertain function. The V end was cut by 0 bases, the J end by 4 bases, with 20 bases between. This CDR3 contains 17 residues. CDR3 coding DNA: TGTGCCAGAAGCTTGGGCTACGACAGCCAAGGGCGTTACGAGCAGTACTTC. Translation gives CARSLGYDSQGRYEQYF.

The DNA for the CDR3 is TGTGCCAGCAGTTGGAAGGGGAAAGCTTTCTTT. Protein: CASSWKGKAFF. The genes are TRBV6-5 and TRBJ1-1; weak D call: TRBD1 (5 bases). V lost 4 bases, J lost 9 bases, and 9 bases lay in between. Germline-derived CDR1 and CDR2 are MNHEY and SVGAGI. The CDR3 is 11 amino acids.

Note on this clone: This CDR3 is also generated by other DNA sequences in the sample. This rearrangement joins TRBV20-1 to TRBJ2-7; D is perhaps TRBD1 (5 bases). Germline V gene lookup returns CDR1 DFQATT and CDR2 SNEGSKA (reference sequence). The CDR3 is 11 amino acids. The V end lost 1 base, the J end lost 5 bases, and 6 bases lay between the germline ends. The CDR3 coding sequence is TGCAGTGCTAGAGTAGGGGACGAGCAGTACTTC. Protein product: CSARVGDEQYF.

The chain employs TRBV24-1 and TRBJ2-5, with TRBD1 matching 10 bases. CDR3 length: 17 amino acids. Losses at the gene ends were 5 bases for V and 1 base for J; bases not matched to a gene: 9. CDR1 and CDR2 from the germline V gene are KGHDR and SFDVKD. The CDR3 sequence is CATSAPRQGAFQETQYF. The CDR3 DNA reads TGTGCCACCAGTGCCCCAAGACAGGGGGCATTCCAAGAGACCCAGTACTTC.

This clone was recorded once. J is TRBJ1-4 and V is TRBV7-9; 7 bases agree with TRBD1. The CDR3 spans 14 residues. Losses at the gene ends were 8 bases for V and 8 bases for J; bases not matched to a gene: 11. Looked up from germline, CDR1 is SEHNR and CDR2 is FQNEAQ (reference sequence). CDR3 in amino acids: CASVPDRDGEKLFF. The DNA for the CDR3 is TGTGCCAGCGTCCCAGACAGGGACGGCGAAAAACTGTTTTTT.